What follows are 32 T cell receptor beta chains derived from one specimen sequenced in a study of T cells in Graves' hyperthyroidism and ophthalmopathy. Amplification of TCR beta CDR3 regions used RNA as the template. HTBI primers were used for first-round RT-PCR of the TCR CDR3. Each CDR3 protein is one row after TCRdb ran MiXCR on the multiplex PCR reads. The sample consists of approximately 870,000 distinct CDR3 sequences, roughly 37% of them appearing once. Sequencing used blood. Receptors were obtained from a man between 18 and 29 years old with Graves' hyperthyroidism.

The rearrangement uses TRBV2 and TRBJ2-6, with D uncertain. This CDR3 is built from 10 residues. CDR1 is SNHLY, CDR2 FYNNEI, per germline. V gave up 10 bases and J gave up 8 bases, with 6 bases separating them. CDR3 in DNA: TGTGCCACCGGGTCCAACGTCCTGACTTTC. Residues: CATGSNVLTF.

This clonotype was seen only a few times. V and J are TRBV6-1 and TRBJ1-1; no firm D call. Trimming pared 2 bases from V and 4 bases from J, leaving 8 bases between. Germline lookup yields CDR1 MNHNS and CDR2 SASEGT. CDR3 length: 13 residues. The CDR3 region has the DNA TGTGCCAGCAGTGAAATCCAACTCACTGAAGCTTTCTTT. This encodes CASSEIQLTEAFF.

This clonotype has at least ten counts. The rearrangement links TRBV29-1 to TRBJ2-7; D is perhaps TRBD2 (6 bases). Germline V gene data show CDR1 as SQVTM and CDR2 as ANQGSEA. CDR3 length: 13 residues. Trimming left V 5 bases short and J 3 bases short, with 14 bases between. The CDR3 reads CSVSWTGDYEQYF. CDR3 bases: TGCAGCGTTTCGTGGACGGGAGACTACGAGCAGTACTTC.

This clonotype was seen a few times. The V call is TRBV20-1, the J call TRBJ1-4; D call uncertain. V dropped 0 bases and J dropped 6 bases, with 20 bases sitting between them. Germline V gene data show CDR1 as DFQATT and CDR2 as SNEGSKA (reference sequence). This CDR3 is built from 17 residues. CDR3 loop: CSARDRKGRGDDEKLFF. The CDR3 DNA sequence: TGCAGTGCTAGAGACAGGAAAGGACGGGGTGACGATGAAAAACTGTTTTTT.

Regarding this clonotype: A much bigger clone sits one base away, suggesting this may be a read error. The chain recombines TRBV20-1 with TRBJ1-1; D gene uncertain. In germline, CDR1 is DFQATT, CDR2 SNEGSKA (reference sequence). V lost 1 base and J lost 11, with 14 bases in between. The length of the CDR3 is 12 residues. This CDR3 reads CSARGGVVGAFF. The CDR3 DNA reads as TGCAGTGCTAGAGGCGGGGTGGTTGGGGCTTTCTTT.

The J gene is TRBJ1-3, the V gene TRBV5-1; D is possibly TRBD1 (5 bases). V was clipped by 4 bases and J by 2 bases, with 19 bases between them. Germline assignment: CDR1 SGHRS and CDR2 YFSETQ. This CDR3 is 17 amino acids long. CDR3 protein: CASSTTTGTEPGNTIYF. CDR3 nucleotides: TGCGCCAGCAGCACGACAACCGGGACGGAGCCTGGAAACACCATATATTTT.

This clonotype showed up many times. The chain has TRBV7-9 and TRBJ2-2; TRBD2 might be the D (5 bases). Germline V lookup: CDR1 SEHNR, CDR2 FQNEAQ (reference sequence). The CDR3 is 14 residues long. Trimming took off 2 bases at V and 4 bases at J, with 8 bases between the two ends. CDR3 sequence: CASSLTGSTGELFF. The CDR3 nucleotides read TGTGCCAGCAGCTTAACTGGGAGCACCGGGGAGCTGTTTTTT.

In this sample, this clonotype turned up many times. This rearrangement joins TRBV7-9 to TRBJ2-6; D unclear. CDR1 and CDR2 from the germline V gene are SEHNR and FQNEAQ (reference sequence). This CDR3 has 15 residues. Trimming took off 6 bases at V and 11 bases at J, with 20 bases between the two ends. CDR3 nucleotides: TGTGCCAGCAGTTTGGACGGCTTCGGAACGGACGTCCTGACTTTC. This translates into CASSLDGFGTDVLTF.

This clonotype was found many times. This sequence joins TRBV15 and TRBJ2-2, with 7 bases matching TRBD1. V lost 5 bases to trimming and J lost 7 bases; unmatched junction nucleotides: 10. Germline-derived CDR1 and CDR2 are LNHNV and YYDKDF (reference sequence). This CDR3 has 15 amino acids. The CDR3 loop reads CATSGINRGGGELFF. CDR3 nucleotide sequence: TGTGCCACCAGCGGCATCAACAGGGGCGGCGGGGAGCTGTTTTTT.

Ten or more counts support this clonotype. The chain combines TRBV14 with TRBJ2-2; D not resolved. Germline V CDR1 and CDR2: SGHDN, FVKESK. Trimming left V 1 base short and J 4 bases short, with 7 bases between. This CDR3 spans 14 amino acids. CDR3: CASSQGRRTGELFF. The DNA of the CDR3 is TGTGCCAGCAGCCAAGGGAGACGCACCGGGGAGCTGTTTTTT.

This clonotype occurred once. The rearrangement joins TRBV5-1 to TRBJ2-5; TRBD1 matches at 7 bases. V was clipped by 4 bases and J by 5 bases; unmatched bases: 14. This CDR3 is 16 amino acids long. Germline CDR1 and CDR2: SGHRS and YFSETQ. This chain's CDR3 is CASSPPTSTGLETQYF. The CDR3, as DNA: TGCGCCAGCAGCCCCCCCACGTCGACAGGGTTGGAGACCCAGTACTTC.

This clonotype was counted many times. The chain is built from TRBV7-9 and TRBJ2-7; 7 bases are shared with TRBD1. The CDR3 totals 12 residues. Looked up from germline, CDR1 is SEHNR and CDR2 is FQNEAQ (reference sequence). Trimming removed 5 bases from V and 5 bases from J; junction bases left unmatched: 3. The CDR3 loop reads CASSQTGNEQYF. For the CDR3, the DNA is TGTGCCAGCAGCCAGACAGGGAACGAGCAGTACTTC.

There are a few counts of this clonotype. The chain joins TRBV20-1 to TRBJ2-7; no clear D gene. The CDR3 runs to 11 residues. Germline assignment: CDR1 DFQATT and CDR2 SNEGSKA (reference sequence). Between the trimmed V and J ends, which lost 3 bases and 5 bases, there was a span of 8 bases. As DNA, the CDR3 is TGCAGTGCTAGTCACCTGCACGAGCAGTACTTC. Protein: CSASHLHEQYF.

There are many counts of this clonotype. The chain carries TRBV7-9 and TRBJ1-2; D is unclear. V shed 1 base and J shed 0 bases, with 3 bases lying between them. This CDR3 comprises 13 residues. Per germline, CDR1 SEHNR and CDR2 FQNEAQ (reference sequence). The DNA for the CDR3 is TGTGCCAGCAGCTTAGAGTCTAACTATGGCTACACCTTC. Protein: CASSLESNYGYTF.

In its sample, this clonotype was seen a few times. This chain connects TRBV7-9 to TRBJ1-1, with 8 bases matching TRBD1. V was clipped by 2 bases and J by 4 bases; unmatched bases: 6. This CDR3 contains 15 residues. Germline loops: CDR1 SEHNR, CDR2 FQNEAQ (reference sequence). This CDR3 is CASSLPGQERTEAFF. CDR3 nucleotide sequence: TGTGCCAGCAGCTTACCGGGACAGGAGCGCACTGAAGCTTTCTTT.

This clonotype was seen many times. This sequence joins TRBV2 and TRBJ1-5; D is ambiguous. Germline V gene sequence: CDR1 SNHLY, CDR2 FYNNEI. The germline V and J ends were trimmed by 4 bases and 6 bases, with 16 bases remaining between them. The CDR3 contains 15 residues. CDR3 nucleotide sequence: TGTGCCAGCAGTGGAGAAGGTCCGGGAGGTCAGCCCCAGCATTTT. It yields the protein CASSGEGPGGQPQHF.

This clonotype was observed many times. The chain carries TRBV29-1 and TRBJ1-3; D gene ambiguous. CDR1 and CDR2 from the germline V gene are SQVTM and ANQGSEA. Trimming cost V 2 bases and J 4 bases, with 9 bases left between them. This CDR3 contains 13 residues. For the CDR3, the DNA is TGCAGCGTTGAAATCACCGGCGGAAACACCATATATTTT. It yields the protein CSVEITGGNTIYF.

The rearrangement joins TRBV20-1 to TRBJ2-3; a weak D match, TRBD2 (5 bases). Between the trimmed V and J ends, which lost 6 bases and 1 base, there was a span of 14 bases. The CDR3 covers 14 residues. Germline assignment: CDR1 DFQATT and CDR2 SNEGSKA (reference sequence). The CDR3 DNA reads as TGCAGTGCAAACGAGCGGAGACGCACAGATACGCAGTATTTT. It yields the protein CSANERRRTDTQYF.

As for this clonotype: The junction departs from germline at one end; a sequencing error may be responsible. The genes are TRBV10-2 and TRBJ2-6; the D gene could be TRBD1 or TRBD2 (6 bases each). Germline CDR1 WSHSY, CDR2 SAAADI. The CDR3 has 12 residues. The CDR3 DNA reads as TGCGCCAGCAGAAGGGGGGTGAACACTGAAGCTTTC. Its protein is CASRRGVNTEAF.

The chain carries TRBV19 and TRBJ1-1, with TRBD1 identical over 8 bases. The CDR3 totals 15 residues. V shed 10 bases, J shed 1 base, and the junction held 11 bases outside the gene matches. Germline loops: CDR1 LNHDA, CDR2 SQIVND (reference sequence). CDR3 sequence: CATGQGARRNTEAFF. CDR3 coding DNA: TGTGCCACGGGGCAGGGGGCGCGAAGGAACACTGAAGCTTTCTTT.

This clonotype has more than one count but fewer than ten. The chain uses TRBV7-3 and TRBJ2-2, with no clear D. Germline CDR1 SGHTA, CDR2 FQGTGA. The CDR3 length is 15 residues. Trimming left V 0 bases short and J 4 bases short, with 9 bases between. The CDR3 DNA is TGTGCCAGCAGCTTAACTCACTTCGGCACCGGGGAGCTGTTTTTT. Translation gives CASSLTHFGTGELFF.

This clonotype was seen many times. This rearrangement joins TRBV9 to TRBJ1-5; D not certain. CDR1 is SGDLS and CDR2 is YYNGEE in the germline V gene. Trimming took off 3 bases at V and 2 bases at J, with 9 bases between the two ends. This CDR3 comprises 14 residues. The CDR3 region is CASSGGWGNQPQHF. Here the CDR3 DNA reads TGTGCCAGCAGCGGCGGGTGGGGCAATCAGCCCCAGCATTTT.

This clonotype was counted many times. The V gene is TRBV9, the J gene TRBJ2-5, with D hard to call. CDR3 length equals 13 residues. CDR1 and CDR2 (germline): SGDLS, YYNGEE. V gave up 1 base and J gave up 4 bases, with 8 bases separating them. CDR3 loop: CASSVQDRETQYF. As DNA, the CDR3 is TGTGCCAGCAGCGTACAGGACCGAGAGACCCAGTACTTC.

This clonotype was seen repeatedly, ten times or more. CDR3: CASSTRTGNSPLHF. The CDR3, as DNA: TGTGCCAGCAGCACCAGGACAGGGAATTCACCCCTCCACTTT. This chain joins TRBV7-9 and TRBJ1-6, with 8 nucleotides matching TRBD1. CDR1 is SEHNR and CDR2 is FQNEAQ in the germline V gene (reference sequence). There are 14 residues in the CDR3. Trimming took 5 bases from V and 7 from J; bases not matched to a gene: 4.

V gene TRBV4-3 combines with J gene TRBJ2-7; D is unclear. The CDR3 consists of 14 residues. With 1 base removed from V and 2 bases from J, the gap between germline ends came to 9 bases. Germline-derived CDR1 and CDR2 are LGHNA and YSLEER. CDR3 residues: CASSQGVGTYEQYF. CDR3 DNA: TGCGCCAGCAGCCAAGGTGTGGGAACCTACGAGCAGTACTTC.

V and J are TRBV20-1 and TRBJ2-5; TRBD2 matches at 7 bases. With 3 bases clipped from V and 4 bases from J, the junction kept 11 bases outside the gene matches. This CDR3 is built from 15 residues. CDR1 DFQATT and CDR2 SNEGSKA come from the germline V gene (reference sequence). CDR3 loop: CSASPPGRASETQYF. Here the CDR3 DNA reads TGCAGTGCTAGCCCCCCGGGGAGGGCCTCAGAGACCCAGTACTTC.

In this sample, this clonotype turned up a few times. J is TRBJ2-3 and V is TRBV25-1; no reliable D call. This CDR3 spans 14 amino acids. The germline V gene has CDR1 MGHDK and CDR2 SYGVNS. V gave up 3 bases and J gave up 0 bases, with 7 bases separating them. The CDR3 protein is CASSEVQSTDTQYF. The CDR3 coding sequence is TGTGCCAGCAGTGAGGTACAGAGCACAGATACGCAGTATTTT. Variable domain in full (rest from reference TRBV25-1 and TRBJ2-3): EADIYQTPRYLVIGTGKKITLECSQTMGHDKMYWYQQDPGMELHLIHYSYGVNSTEKGDLSSESTVSRIRTEHFPLTLESARPSHTSQYLCASSEVQSTDTQYFGPGTRLTVL.

Many counts were recorded for this clonotype. The V and J genes are TRBV7-3 and TRBJ1-6; no clear D gene. Trimming cost V 2 bases and J 6 bases, with 5 bases left between them. CDR1 is SGHTA, CDR2 FQGTGA, per germline. The CDR3 runs to 13 residues. The CDR3 DNA is TGTGCCAGCAGCTTACGAGTTAATTCACCCCTCCACTTT. It codes for CASSLRVNSPLHF.

This clonotype was seen at least ten times. V usage is TRBV20-1 and J usage is TRBJ1-6, with a possible D match to TRBD1 (5 bases). Germline values: CDR1 DFQATT, CDR2 SNEGSKA (reference sequence). The V gene lost 1 base and the J gene lost 8 bases, with 9 bases spanning the gap. This CDR3 is built from 13 residues. The CDR3 nucleotides are TGCAGTGCTAGAGCTCAGGGTTATTCACCCCTCCACTTT. Protein product: CSARAQGYSPLHF.

This clonotype was detected only a few times. The V call is TRBV2, the J call TRBJ1-2; no firm D call. CDR1 SNHLY and CDR2 FYNNEI come from the germline V gene. The V end lost 10 bases, the J end lost 6 bases, and 18 bases lay between the germline ends. The CDR3 sequence is 13 residues long. CDR3 sequence: CATSGGGSDGYTF. Written as DNA, the CDR3 is TGTGCCACCTCCGGTGGAGGGTCCGATGGCTACACCTTC.

V is TRBV2 and J is TRBJ2-7; TRBD2 agrees at 10 bases. The J call may be incorrect, as the DNA end agrees better with TRBJ2-1. The CDR3 contains 14 residues. Per the germline V gene, CDR1 is SNHLY and CDR2 is FYNNEI. In DNA form, the CDR3 reads TGTGCCAGCAGTGGACTAGCGGGCGGGGGTGAGCAGTTCTTC. Residues: CASSGLAGGGEQFF.

The chain uses TRBV7-9 and TRBJ2-2; the D call may be TRBD1 or TRBD2 (5 bases each). The V gene lost 5 bases and the J gene lost 1 base, with 23 bases spanning the gap. This CDR3 has 19 amino acids. CDR1 SEHNR and CDR2 FQNEAQ come from the germline V gene (reference sequence). The CDR3 reads CASSQGRAPGTVNTGELFF. CDR3 nucleotide sequence: TGTGCCAGCAGCCAAGGAAGGGCGCCGGGGACGGTGAACACCGGGGAGCTGTTTTTT.